The sequence of this TCR beta chain was determined in a study of shared clonotypes between healthy human individuals. The study, taken as a whole, reports: Incompleteness in sorted-subset sequencing, despite large depth, was shown by rarefaction.

Assay used: immunoSEQ multiplex PCR; TCRdb lists only in-frame clones, some missing. The table records about 1 million clones, more than 60% of them present only once. The authors divided CD4+ cells into CD45RA+ naive and CD45RA-negative memory subsets. In the case of this clone: Its antigen is as yet unknown.

This sequence originates from a man aged 18 to 29 in good health. The sample comprised memory CD4+ T cells sorted from blood. Described subset: CD45RA-negative fraction.

This CDR3 reads CASSMGMTSGVDTQYF. CDR3 in DNA: TGTGCCAGTAGTATGGGAATGACTAGCGGTGTGGATACGCAGTATTTT. This chain uses TRBV19 with TRBJ2-3; 9 positions agree with TRBD2. CDR3 length equals 16 residues. V trimming: 3 bases; J trimming: 6 bases; junction bases outside the gene matches: 10. Germline assignment: CDR1 LNHDA and CDR2 SQIVND (reference sequence).